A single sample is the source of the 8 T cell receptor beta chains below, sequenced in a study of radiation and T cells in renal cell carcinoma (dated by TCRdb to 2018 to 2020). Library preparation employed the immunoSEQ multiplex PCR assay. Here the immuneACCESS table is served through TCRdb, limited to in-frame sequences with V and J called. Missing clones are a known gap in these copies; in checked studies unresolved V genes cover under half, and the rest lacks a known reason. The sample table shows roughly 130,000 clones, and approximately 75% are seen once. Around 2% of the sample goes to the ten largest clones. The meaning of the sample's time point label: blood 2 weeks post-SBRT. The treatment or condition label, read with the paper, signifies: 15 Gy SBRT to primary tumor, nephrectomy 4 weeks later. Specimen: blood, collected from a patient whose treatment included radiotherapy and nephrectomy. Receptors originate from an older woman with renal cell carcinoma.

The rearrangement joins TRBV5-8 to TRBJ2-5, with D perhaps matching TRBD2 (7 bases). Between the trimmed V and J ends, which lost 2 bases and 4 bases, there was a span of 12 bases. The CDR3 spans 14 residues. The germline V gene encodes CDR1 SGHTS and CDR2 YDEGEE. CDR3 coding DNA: TGTGCCAGCAGCTTAGGACTAGGGGGAGAGACCCAGTACTTC. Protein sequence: CASSLGLGGETQYF. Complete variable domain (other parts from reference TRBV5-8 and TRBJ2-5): EAGVTQSPTHLIKTRGQQATLRCSPISGHTSVYWYQQALGLGLQFLLWYDEGEERNRGNFPPRFSGRQFPNYSSELNVNALELEDSALYLCASSLGLGGETQYFGPGTRLLVL.

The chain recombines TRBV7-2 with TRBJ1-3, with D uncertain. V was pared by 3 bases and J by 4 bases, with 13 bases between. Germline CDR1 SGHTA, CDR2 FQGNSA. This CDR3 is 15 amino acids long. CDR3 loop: CASSLMMGVGNTIYF. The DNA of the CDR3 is TGTGCCAGCAGCTTGATGATGGGCGTAGGAAACACCATATATTTT. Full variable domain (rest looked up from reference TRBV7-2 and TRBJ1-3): GAGVSQSPSNKVTEKGKDVELRCDPISGHTALYWYRQSLGQGLEFLIYFQGNSAPDKSGLPSDRFSAERTGGSVSTLTIQRTQQEDSAVYLCASSLMMGVGNTIYFGEGSWLTVV.

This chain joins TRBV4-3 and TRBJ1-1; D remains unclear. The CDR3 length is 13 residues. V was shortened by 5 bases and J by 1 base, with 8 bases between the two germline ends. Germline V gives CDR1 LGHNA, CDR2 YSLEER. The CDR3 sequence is CASSYTANTEAFF. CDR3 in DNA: TGCGCCAGCAGCTACACAGCGAACACTGAAGCTTTCTTT.

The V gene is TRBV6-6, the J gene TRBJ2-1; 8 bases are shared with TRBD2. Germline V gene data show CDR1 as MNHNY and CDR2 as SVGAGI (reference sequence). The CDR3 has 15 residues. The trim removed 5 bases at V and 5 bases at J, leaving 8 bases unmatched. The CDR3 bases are TGTGCCAGCAGTGCCCTAGCGGGCGCAGACAATGAGCAGTTCTTC. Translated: CASSALAGADNEQFF.

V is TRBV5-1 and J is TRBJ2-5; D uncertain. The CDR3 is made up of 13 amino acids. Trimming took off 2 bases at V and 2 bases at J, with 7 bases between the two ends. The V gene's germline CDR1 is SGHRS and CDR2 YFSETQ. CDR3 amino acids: CASSLRPQETQYF. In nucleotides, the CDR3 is TGCGCCAGCAGCTTACGACCGCAAGAGACCCAGTACTTC.

As DNA, the CDR3 is TGCGCCAGCAGTAATTTAGCGGGGTGGAATGAGCAGTTCTTC. Translation: CASSNLAGWNEQFF. The V and J genes are TRBV10-2 and TRBJ2-1; 8 bases are shared with TRBD2. CDR1 is WSHSY, CDR2 SAAADI, per germline. CDR3 length equals 14 residues. Trimming at V came to 5 bases and at J to 7 bases, leaving 7 bases not matched to a gene.

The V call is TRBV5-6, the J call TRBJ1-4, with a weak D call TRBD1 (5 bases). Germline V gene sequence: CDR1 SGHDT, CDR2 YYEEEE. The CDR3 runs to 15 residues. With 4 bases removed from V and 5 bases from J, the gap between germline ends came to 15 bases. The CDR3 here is CASSGPTGINEKLFF. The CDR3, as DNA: TGTGCCAGCAGCGGCCCTACAGGTATAAATGAAAAACTGTTTTTT.

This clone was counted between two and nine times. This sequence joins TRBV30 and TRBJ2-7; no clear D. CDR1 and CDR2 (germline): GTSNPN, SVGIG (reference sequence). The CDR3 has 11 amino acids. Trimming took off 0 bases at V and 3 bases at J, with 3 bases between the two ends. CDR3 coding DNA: TGTGCCTGGAGTGTAAACTACGAGCAGTACTTC. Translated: CAWSVNYEQYF.